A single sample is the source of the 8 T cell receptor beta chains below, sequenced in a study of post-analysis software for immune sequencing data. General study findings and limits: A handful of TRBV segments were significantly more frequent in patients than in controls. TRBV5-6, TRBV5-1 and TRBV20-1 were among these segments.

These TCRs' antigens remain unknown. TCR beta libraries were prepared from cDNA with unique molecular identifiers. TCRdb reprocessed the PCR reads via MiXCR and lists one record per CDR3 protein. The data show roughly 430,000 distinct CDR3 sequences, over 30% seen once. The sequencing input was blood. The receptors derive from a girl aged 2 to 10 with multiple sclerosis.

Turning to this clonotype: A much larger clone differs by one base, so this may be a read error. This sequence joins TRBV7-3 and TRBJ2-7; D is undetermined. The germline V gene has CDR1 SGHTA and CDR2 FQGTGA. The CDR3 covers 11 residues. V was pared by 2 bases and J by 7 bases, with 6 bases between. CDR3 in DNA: TGTGCCAGCAGCTTAGGGAATGAGCAGTACTTC. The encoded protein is CASSLGNEQYF. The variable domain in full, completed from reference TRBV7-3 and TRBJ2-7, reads GAGVSQTPSNKVTEKGKYVELRCDPISGHTALYWYRQSLGQGPEFLIYFQGTGAADDSGLPNDRFFAVRPEGSVSTLKIQRTERGDSAVYLCASSLGNEQYFGPGTRLTVT.

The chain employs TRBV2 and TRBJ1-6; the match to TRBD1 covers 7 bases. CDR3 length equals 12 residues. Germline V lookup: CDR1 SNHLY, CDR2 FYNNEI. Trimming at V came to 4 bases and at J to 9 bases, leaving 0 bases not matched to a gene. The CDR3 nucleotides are TGTGCCAGCAGTGGACAGGGTTCACCCCTCCACTTT. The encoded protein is CASSGQGSPLHF.

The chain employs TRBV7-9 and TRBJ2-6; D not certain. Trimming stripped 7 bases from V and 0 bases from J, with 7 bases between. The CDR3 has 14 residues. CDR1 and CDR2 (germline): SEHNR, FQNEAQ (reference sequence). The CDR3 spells CASNHYSGANVLTF. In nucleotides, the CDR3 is TGTGCCAGCAACCATTACTCTGGGGCCAACGTCCTGACTTTC.

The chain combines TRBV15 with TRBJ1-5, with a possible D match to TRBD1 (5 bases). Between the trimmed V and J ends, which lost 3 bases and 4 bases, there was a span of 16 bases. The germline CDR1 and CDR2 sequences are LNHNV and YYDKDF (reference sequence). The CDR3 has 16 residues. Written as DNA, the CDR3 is TGTGCCACCAGCAGGACAGAATTCAGGCCAAATCAGCCCCAGCATTTT. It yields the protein CATSRTEFRPNQPQHF.

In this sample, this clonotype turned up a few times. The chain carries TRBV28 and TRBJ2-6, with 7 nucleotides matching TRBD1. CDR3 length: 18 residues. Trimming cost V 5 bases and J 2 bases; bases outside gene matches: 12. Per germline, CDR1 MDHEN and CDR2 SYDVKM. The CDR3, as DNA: TGTGCCAGCAGTCCCTCGACAGGGAGAGGTGCTGGGGCCAACGTCCTGACTTTC. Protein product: CASSPSTGRGAGANVLTF.

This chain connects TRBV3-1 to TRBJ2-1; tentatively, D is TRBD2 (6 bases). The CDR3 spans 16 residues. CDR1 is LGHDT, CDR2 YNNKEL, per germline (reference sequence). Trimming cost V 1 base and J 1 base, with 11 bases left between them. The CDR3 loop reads CASSQGFRGSYNEQFF. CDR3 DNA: TGTGCCAGCAGCCAAGGGTTCCGGGGGTCCTACAATGAGCAGTTCTTC.

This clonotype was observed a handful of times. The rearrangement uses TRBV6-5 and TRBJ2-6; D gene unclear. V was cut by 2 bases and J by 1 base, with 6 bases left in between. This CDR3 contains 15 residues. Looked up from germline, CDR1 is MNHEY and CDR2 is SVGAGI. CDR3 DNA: TGTGCCAGCAGTTACACAGATTCTGGGGCCAACGTCCTGACTTTC. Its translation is CASSYTDSGANVLTF.

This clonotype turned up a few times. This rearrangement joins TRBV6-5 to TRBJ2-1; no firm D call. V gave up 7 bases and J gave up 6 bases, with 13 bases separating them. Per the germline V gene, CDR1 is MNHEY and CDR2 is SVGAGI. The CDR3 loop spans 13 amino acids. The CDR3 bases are TGTGCCAGCACCGAATCCCCCGGCAATGAGCAGTTCTTC. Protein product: CASTESPGNEQFF.